This TCR beta chain was captured in a study of human T cells and chemical hapten exposure. The CDR3 spans 15 residues. V was trimmed by 0 bases and J by 1 base, leaving 7 bases between them. Germline loops: CDR1 LGHNA, CDR2 YNFKEQ. Regarding time point: patch test 3, about 24 weeks after DPC sensitization. Sample treatment: therapeutic diphenylcyclopropenone sensitization with weekly scalp DPC. TCRdb ran MiXCR on the RACE reads and lists one entry per CDR3 protein. Altogether under 200,000 distinct CDR3 sequences are present, about 27% being singletons, with the ten largest covering approximately 2.3%. This clonotype was detected a few times.

Material: whole blood, obtained in connection with sensitization to the hapten diphenylcyclopropenone (DPC). The source of this sequence is a woman aged 18 to 35 with alopecia areata. Some clones in this sample may be carry-over from other donors' samples. The chain couples TRBV4-2 to TRBJ1-5; no reliable D call. The CDR3 is CASSQDWESNQPQHF. The CDR3 region has the DNA TGTGCCAGCAGCCAAGACTGGGAAAGCAATCAGCCCCAGCATTTT.